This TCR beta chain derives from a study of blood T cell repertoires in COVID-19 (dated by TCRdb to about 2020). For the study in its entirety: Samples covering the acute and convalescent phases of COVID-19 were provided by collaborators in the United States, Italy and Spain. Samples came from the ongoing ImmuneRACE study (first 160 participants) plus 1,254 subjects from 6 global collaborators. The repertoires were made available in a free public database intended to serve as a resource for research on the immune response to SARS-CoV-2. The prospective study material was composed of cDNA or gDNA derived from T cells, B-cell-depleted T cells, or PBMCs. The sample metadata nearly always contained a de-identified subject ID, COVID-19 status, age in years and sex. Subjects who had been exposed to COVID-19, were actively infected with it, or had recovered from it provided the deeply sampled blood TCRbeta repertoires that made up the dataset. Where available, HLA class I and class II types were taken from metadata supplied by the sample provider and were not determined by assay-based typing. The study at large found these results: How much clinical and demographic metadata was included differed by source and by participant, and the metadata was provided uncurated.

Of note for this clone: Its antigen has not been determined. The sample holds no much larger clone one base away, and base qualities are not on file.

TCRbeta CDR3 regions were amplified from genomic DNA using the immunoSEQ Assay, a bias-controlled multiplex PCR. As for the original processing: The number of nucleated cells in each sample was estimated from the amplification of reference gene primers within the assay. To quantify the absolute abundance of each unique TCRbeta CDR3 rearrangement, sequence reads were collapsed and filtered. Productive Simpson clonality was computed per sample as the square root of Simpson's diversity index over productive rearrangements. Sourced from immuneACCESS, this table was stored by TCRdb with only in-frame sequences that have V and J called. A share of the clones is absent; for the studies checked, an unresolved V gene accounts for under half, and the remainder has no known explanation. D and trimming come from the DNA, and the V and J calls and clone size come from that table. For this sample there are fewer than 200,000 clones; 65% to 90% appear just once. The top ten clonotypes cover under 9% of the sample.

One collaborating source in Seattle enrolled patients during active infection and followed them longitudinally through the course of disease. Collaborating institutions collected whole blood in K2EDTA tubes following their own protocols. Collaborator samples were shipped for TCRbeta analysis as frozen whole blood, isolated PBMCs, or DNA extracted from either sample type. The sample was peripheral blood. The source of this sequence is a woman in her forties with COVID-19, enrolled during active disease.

The DNA sequence reads TGTGCCAGCAGCTTGACAGGGACGCACACTGAAGCTTTCTTT. The resulting protein is CASSLTGTHTEAFF. Recombination connected TRBV5-5 to TRBJ1-1; matching of 6 bases hints at TRBD1 as the D gene. Including cysteine and phenylalanine, the CDR3 has 14 amino acids. Left in the record is the CDR3 DNA by itself, 42 bases read in frame from the first base. Per the germline V gene (reference sequence), SGHKS is the CDR1 and YYEKEE is the CDR2. The V and J ends are trimmed by 1 base and 3 bases, leaving 10 bases between them.